The 20 T cell receptor beta chains given below trace back to one sample, sequenced in a study of blood T cell repertoires in COVID-19. Measured with immunoSEQ multiplex PCR; TCRdb has only the in-frame clones, and not every one. This sample carries around 370,000 clones, roughly 90% of them seen once, and the ten largest clones take 7.3%. Material for sequencing was peripheral blood. The receptors stem from a woman aged 70-85 years with COVID-19, enrolled during active disease.

The chain links TRBV6-1 to TRBJ1-5; D remains unclear. In germline, CDR1 is MNHNS, CDR2 SASEGT. The CDR3 loop spans 14 amino acids. Trimming removed 3 bases from V and 6 bases from J, with 12 bases in between. CDR3 sequence reads: CASSDGLVTQPQHF. CDR3 bases: TGTGCCAGCAGTGATGGCCTGGTCACTCAGCCCCAGCATTTT.

The chain links TRBV14 to TRBJ1-2; perhaps TRBD1 as D (6 bases). The V end was cut by 2 bases, the J end by 0 bases, with 28 bases between. Germline V lookup: CDR1 SGHDN, CDR2 FVKESK. CDR3 length: 21 amino acids. CDR3 sequence reads: CASSQSLDGRDTKGANYGYTF. The CDR3 DNA reads as TGTGCCAGCAGCCAATCCCTCGACGGCCGGGACACAAAAGGGGCTAACTATGGCTACACCTTC. The variable domain in full, with the rest retrieved from reference TRBV14 and TRBJ1-2, is EAGVTQFPSHSVIEKGQTVTLRCDPISGHDNLYWYRRVMGKEIKFLLHFVKESKQDESGMPNNRFLAERTGGTYSTLKVQPAELEDSGVYFCASSQSLDGRDTKGANYGYTFGSGTRLTVV.

This clone was seen only a few times. The J gene is TRBJ2-7, the V gene TRBV5-1, with a possible D match to TRBD2 (5 bases). The CDR3 runs 13 residues. CDR1 is SGHRS and CDR2 is YFSETQ in the germline V gene. The V gene lost 4 bases and the J gene lost 2 bases, with 10 bases spanning the gap. The DNA of the CDR3 is TGCGCCAGCAGCCTGGACGGGGCCTACGAGCAGTACTTC. It encodes CASSLDGAYEQYF. Drawing the rest from reference TRBV5-1 and TRBJ2-7, the complete variable domain is KAGVTQTPRYLIKTRGQQVTLSCSPISGHRSVSWYQQTPGQGLQFLFEYFSETQRNKGNFPGRFSGRQFSNSRSEMNVSTLELGDSALYLCASSLDGAYEQYFGPGTRLTVT.

To note about this clone: This same CDR3 is encoded by further DNA sequences in the sample. The genes are TRBV7-2 and TRBJ2-7, with a weak D call TRBD1 (7 bases). Germline V gene sequence: CDR1 SGHTA, CDR2 FQGNSA. Trimming left V 1 base short and J 1 base short, with 11 bases between. This CDR3 is built from 15 residues. CDR3 sequence (DNA): TGTGCCAGCAGCTTAGTGGCAGGGGGGTCCTACGAGCAGTACTTC. Its protein product is CASSLVAGGSYEQYF.

This chain joins TRBV6-6 and TRBJ2-7, with D perhaps matching TRBD1 (5 bases). This CDR3 has 14 residues. V lost 7 bases and J lost 4, with 17 bases in between. Looked up from germline, CDR1 is MNHNY and CDR2 is SVGAGI (reference sequence). The CDR3 DNA reads as TGTGCCAGCAACAGCCAGGGTGTCGATTACGAGCAGTACTTC. This gives the protein CASNSQGVDYEQYF.

The rearrangement uses TRBV27 and TRBJ2-4; 8 positions agree with TRBD1. Trimming took 8 bases from V and 4 from J; bases not matched to a gene: 4. From germline, CDR1 is MNHEY and CDR2 SMNVEV (reference sequence). This CDR3 comprises 13 residues. CDR3 amino acids: CASARQGKNIQYF. CDR3 nucleotides: TGTGCCAGCGCTAGACAGGGGAAAAACATTCAGTACTTC.

The genes are TRBV2 and TRBJ1-1; unclear D gene. Germline values: CDR1 SNHLY, CDR2 FYNNEI. V lost 2 bases, J lost 1 base, and 8 bases lay in between. This CDR3 has 14 amino acids. CDR3 protein: CASSELRGNTEAFF. The CDR3 DNA follows: TGTGCCAGCAGTGAACTCCGAGGGAACACTGAAGCTTTCTTT.

J is TRBJ1-4 and V is TRBV2, with 9 positions matching TRBD1. Trimming took 7 bases from V and 12 from J; bases not matched to a gene: 9. From germline, CDR1 is SNHLY and CDR2 FYNNEI. The CDR3 has 13 amino acids. Written as DNA, the CDR3 is TGTGCCAGCATGGAGGACAGGGGAGAGGAACTGTTTTTT. This translates into CASMEDRGEELFF. The variable domain in full, with the rest retrieved from reference TRBV2 and TRBJ1-4, is EPEVTQTPSHQVTQMGQEVILRCVPISNHLYFYWYRQILGQKVEFLVSFYNNEISEKSEIFDDQFSVERPDGSNFTLKIRSTKLEDSAMYFCASMEDRGEELFFGSGTQLSVL.

The chain combines TRBV4-1 with TRBJ2-5, with TRBD2 identical over 9 bases. The CDR3 is made up of 16 amino acids. Germline V gives CDR1 MGHRA, CDR2 YSYEKL. After removal of 1 base from V and 2 bases from J, the junction contained 5 bases not matched to a gene. The CDR3 is CASSQVGLAGQETQYF. The CDR3 DNA sequence: TGCGCCAGCAGCCAAGTTGGCCTAGCGGGGCAAGAGACCCAGTACTTC.

This chain connects TRBV6-5 to TRBJ2-2, with D tentatively TRBD1 (5 bases). Trimming removed 11 bases at V and 1 base at J, with 8 bases between. The germline CDR1 and CDR2 sequences are MNHEY and SVGAGI. The CDR3 spans 12 residues. CDR3 loop: CAGAGNTGELFF. The CDR3 coding sequence is TGTGCCGGGGCAGGGAACACCGGGGAGCTGTTTTTT.

This clone was counted a few times. V is TRBV5-4 and J is TRBJ2-7, with 11 bases aligning to TRBD1. The V gene end was trimmed by 0 bases and the J gene end by 3 bases; junction bases not matched to a gene: 2. Germline CDR1 SGHNT, CDR2 YYREEE (reference sequence). The CDR3 is 15 amino acids. The CDR3 coding sequence is TGTGCCAGCAGCTTGGTTGGGACAGGGGGCTACGAGCAGTACTTC. It translates to CASSLVGTGGYEQYF. Looking up the rest from reference TRBV5-4 and TRBJ2-7 gives the full variable domain: ETGVTQSPTHLIKTRGQQVTLRCSSQSGHNTVSWYQQALGQGPQFIFQYYREEENGRGNFPPRFSGLQFPNYSSELNVNALELDDSALYLCASSLVGTGGYEQYFGPGTRLTVT.

J is TRBJ1-1 and V is TRBV11-2; D is possibly TRBD1 (5 bases). Trimming removed 3 bases at V and 5 bases at J, with 10 bases between. The germline V gene encodes CDR1 SGHAT and CDR2 FQNNGV. The CDR3 runs to 13 residues. The CDR3 DNA sequence: TGTGCCAGCAGCTTCGGGGGAGGAACTGAAGCTTTCTTT. It encodes CASSFGGGTEAFF.

The DNA for the CDR3 is TGCGCCAGCAGGTTACAGGGGGCGACTAACTATGGCTACACCTTC. It translates to CASRLQGATNYGYTF. This chain uses TRBV5-1 with TRBJ1-2; the match to TRBD1 covers 9 bases. V gave up 5 bases and J gave up 0 bases; unmatched junction bases: 5. The CDR3 sequence is 15 residues long. Per germline, CDR1 SGHRS and CDR2 YFSETQ.

The chain links TRBV7-2 to TRBJ1-1; D is undetermined. The CDR3 is made up of 15 amino acids. Trimming took off 3 bases at V and 0 bases at J, with 11 bases between the two ends. The germline CDR1 and CDR2 sequences are SGHTA and FQGNSA. The CDR3 loop reads CASSFGWAMNTEAFF. In DNA form, the CDR3 reads TGTGCCAGCAGCTTTGGATGGGCTATGAACACTGAAGCTTTCTTT.

The rearrangement links TRBV3-1 (or the pseudogene TRBV3-2) to TRBJ1-6, with D unclear. Germline V CDR1 and CDR2: LGHDT, YNNKEL (reference sequence). The CDR3 consists of 13 residues. The V end lost 1 base, the J end lost 9 bases, and 7 bases lay between the germline ends. The CDR3 region has the DNA TGTGCCAGCAGCCAAGCCAATGTTTCACCCCTCCACTTT. Protein product: CASSQANVSPLHF.

The chain uses TRBV5-1 and TRBJ2-1, with TRBD1 matching 7 bases. CDR1 and CDR2 (germline): SGHRS, YFSETQ. The CDR3 is made up of 13 amino acids. Trimming took 0 bases from V and 14 from J; bases not matched to a gene: 8. The CDR3 sequence: CASSLDTTGVEFF. The CDR3 DNA is TGCGCCAGCAGCTTGGACACCACAGGGGTAGAGTTCTTC.

Points on this clone: This sample includes further DNA sequences coding for the same CDR3. This rearrangement joins TRBV28 to TRBJ2-7; D not resolved. The CDR3 totals 12 residues. Germline V gene data show CDR1 as MDHEN and CDR2 as SYDVKM. Trimming shortened V by 6 bases and J by 7 bases, and 13 bases separated the two germline ends. The CDR3 protein is CASSLRSREQYF. CDR3 sequence (DNA): TGTGCCAGCAGCCTGCGCTCCAGGGAGCAGTACTTC.

The rearrangement joins TRBV12-5 to TRBJ2-3, with 8 bases that match TRBD1. Per germline, CDR1 LGHNT and CDR2 FRNRAP. V lost 6 bases, J lost 9 bases, and 2 bases stayed unmatched. This CDR3 spans 11 amino acids. The CDR3 spells CASGRTGTQYF. The CDR3 DNA follows: TGTGCTAGTGGACGGACAGGGACGCAGTATTTT.

The chain links TRBV24-1 to TRBJ2-1; 7 positions agree with TRBD2. This CDR3 has 15 amino acids. J gave up 4 bases and V 4 bases, and 6 bases lay outside the gene matches. The germline gives CDR1 KGHDR, CDR2 SFDVKD. The CDR3 region has the DNA TGTGCCACCAGTGACCGGGGACTACCGTACAATGAGCAGTTCTTC. Its protein product is CATSDRGLPYNEQFF.

The chain has TRBV15 and TRBJ2-7; weak D call: TRBD1 (6 bases). The length of the CDR3 is 14 residues. Germline V lookup: CDR1 LNHNV, CDR2 YYDKDF (reference sequence). Deletions cut 5 bases from V and 3 bases from J, with 14 bases between. The CDR3 region has the DNA TGTGCCACCAGCCCAGAGACAGGCATCTACGAGCAGTACTTC. Protein sequence: CATSPETGIYEQYF.